What follows are 7 T cell receptor beta chains derived from one specimen sequenced in a study of blood T cell repertoires in COVID-19. This table comes from immunoSEQ multiplex PCR, and its TCRdb copy is limited to in-frame clones, with some not included. The table records about 92,000 clones, around 85% of them present only once. Sequenced input: peripheral blood. The receptors were gathered from a woman of 80 years or more with active or convalescent COVID-19.

The chain recombines TRBV30 with TRBJ1-5; D is unclear. Trimming cost V 0 bases and J 5 bases, with 8 bases left between them. The CDR3 length is 13 residues. The V gene's germline CDR1 is GTSNPN and CDR2 SVGIG (reference sequence). The CDR3 coding sequence is TGTGCCTGGAGTGTACGGGATTATCAGCCCCAGCATTTT. It specifies CAWSVRDYQPQHF.

V and J are TRBV7-2 and TRBJ1-6, with D maybe TRBD1 (5 bases). Germline V gene sequence: CDR1 SGHTA, CDR2 FQGNSA. The length of the CDR3 is 14 residues. Trimming cost V 6 bases and J 9 bases, with 15 bases left between them. The CDR3 DNA reads TGTGCCAGCAGGACCGGACGGGGGTTTTCACCCCTCCACTTT. Its translation: CASRTGRGFSPLHF.

This clone was seen only a few times. V and J are TRBV7-2 and TRBJ1-1; D perhaps matches TRBD1 (5 bases). The CDR3 spans 15 residues. Germline-derived CDR1 and CDR2 are SGHTA and FQGNSA. The V end was cut by 1 base, the J end by 4 bases, with 13 bases between. In nucleotides, the CDR3 is TGTGCCAGCAGCTTAGTTGGGGGAGGATCCACTGAAGCTTTCTTT. As protein: CASSLVGGGSTEAFF.

The V call is TRBV5-1, the J call TRBJ1-3, with D uncertain. Deletions cut 3 bases from V and 0 bases from J, with 13 bases between. Germline V gene sequence: CDR1 SGHRS, CDR2 YFSETQ. This CDR3 comprises 16 residues. CDR3 in amino acids: CASSSGGRLSGNTIYF. The CDR3 bases are TGCGCCAGCAGCTCGGGAGGAAGGCTCTCTGGAAACACCATATATTTT.

In its sample, this clone was seen once. The CDR3, as DNA: TGTGCCAGCAGTTACTCCTGGGGGACAGGCAGCTCCTACGAGCAGTACTTC. This translates into CASSYSWGTGSSYEQYF. The J gene is TRBJ2-7, the V gene TRBV6-2 or TRBV6-3, with 8 bases identical to TRBD1. The CDR3 length is 17 residues. Germline V CDR1 and CDR2: MNHEY, SVGEGT. V lost 0 bases and J lost 0; bases outside the gene matches: 7.

The chain couples TRBV5-1 to TRBJ2-3; D is unclear. The length of the CDR3 is 14 residues. Trimming shortened V by 0 bases and J by 1 base, and 6 bases separated the two germline ends. From germline, CDR1 is SGHRS and CDR2 YFSETQ. The CDR3 nucleotides are TGCGCCAGCAGCTTGGTCCCTGGCACAGATACGCAGTATTTT. Amino acid sequence: CASSLVPGTDTQYF.

J is TRBJ2-5 and V is TRBV7-3; TRBD2 might be the D (6 bases). The germline CDR1 and CDR2 sequences are SGHTA and FQGTGA. CDR3 length: 16 amino acids. V dropped 3 bases and J dropped 4 bases, with 18 bases sitting between them. The CDR3 DNA reads as TGTGCCAGCAGCTTCTCCCGGGACTCCACACGAGAGACCCAGTACTTC. This gives the protein CASSFSRDSTRETQYF.